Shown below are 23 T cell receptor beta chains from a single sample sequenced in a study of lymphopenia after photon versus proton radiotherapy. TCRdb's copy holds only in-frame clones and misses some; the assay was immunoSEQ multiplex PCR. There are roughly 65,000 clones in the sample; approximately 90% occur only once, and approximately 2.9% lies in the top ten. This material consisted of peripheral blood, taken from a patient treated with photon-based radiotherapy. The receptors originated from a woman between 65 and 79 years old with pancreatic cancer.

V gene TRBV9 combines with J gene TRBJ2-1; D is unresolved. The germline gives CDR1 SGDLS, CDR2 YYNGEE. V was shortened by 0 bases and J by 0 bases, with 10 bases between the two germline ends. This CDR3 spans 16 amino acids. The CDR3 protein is CASSVGQSSSYNEQFF. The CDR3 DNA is TGTGCCAGCAGCGTAGGGCAGTCGAGCTCCTACAATGAGCAGTTCTTC.

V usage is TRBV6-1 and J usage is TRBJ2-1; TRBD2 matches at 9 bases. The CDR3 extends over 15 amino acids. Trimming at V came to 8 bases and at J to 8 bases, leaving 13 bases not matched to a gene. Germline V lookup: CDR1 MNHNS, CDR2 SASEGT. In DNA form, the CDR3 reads TGTGCCAGCCGGCGGGCGGGAGGGCCACTCGATGAGCAGTTCTTC. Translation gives CASRRAGGPLDEQFF.

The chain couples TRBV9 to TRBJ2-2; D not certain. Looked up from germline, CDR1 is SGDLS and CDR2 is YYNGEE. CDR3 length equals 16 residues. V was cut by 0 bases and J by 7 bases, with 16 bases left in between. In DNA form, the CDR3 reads TGTGCCAGCAGCGTAGAAGGTGGGCGCGTTGGCGGGGAGCTGTTTTTT. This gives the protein CASSVEGGRVGGELFF.

CDR3: CASSPGRWQISKGYTF. The CDR3 DNA follows: TGTGCCAGCAGCCCCGGCCGATGGCAGATAAGTAAAGGCTACACCTTC. This chain links TRBV5-6 with TRBJ1-2; D unclear. Germline lookup yields CDR1 SGHDT and CDR2 YYEEEE. Trimming shortened V by 4 bases and J by 8 bases, and 24 bases separated the two germline ends. The CDR3 is 16 amino acids.

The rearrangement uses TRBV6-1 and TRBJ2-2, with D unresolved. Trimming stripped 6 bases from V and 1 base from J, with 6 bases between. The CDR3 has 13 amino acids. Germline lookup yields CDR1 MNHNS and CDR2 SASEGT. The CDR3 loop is CASRDVNTGELFF. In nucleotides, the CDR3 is TGTGCCAGCAGGGATGTGAACACCGGGGAGCTGTTTTTT.

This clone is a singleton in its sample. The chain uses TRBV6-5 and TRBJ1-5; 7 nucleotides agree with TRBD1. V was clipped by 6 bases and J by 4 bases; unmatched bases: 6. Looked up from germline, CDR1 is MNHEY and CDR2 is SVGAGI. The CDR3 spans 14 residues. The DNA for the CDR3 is TGTGCCAGCAGGCGGGACAGCTCAAATCAGCCCCAGCATTTT. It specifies CASRRDSSNQPQHF.

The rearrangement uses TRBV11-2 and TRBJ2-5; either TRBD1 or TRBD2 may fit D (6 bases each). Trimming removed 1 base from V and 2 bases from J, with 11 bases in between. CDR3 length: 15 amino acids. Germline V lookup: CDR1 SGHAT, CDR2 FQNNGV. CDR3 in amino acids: CASSLARGGQETQYF. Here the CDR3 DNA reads TGTGCCAGCAGCTTAGCCAGGGGAGGACAAGAGACCCAGTACTTC.

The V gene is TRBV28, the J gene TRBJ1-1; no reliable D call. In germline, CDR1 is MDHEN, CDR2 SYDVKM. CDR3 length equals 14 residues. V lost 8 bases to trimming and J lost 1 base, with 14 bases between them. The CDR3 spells CASGGPRRNTEAFF. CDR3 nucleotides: TGTGCCAGCGGTGGCCCGAGGCGGAACACTGAAGCTTTCTTT.

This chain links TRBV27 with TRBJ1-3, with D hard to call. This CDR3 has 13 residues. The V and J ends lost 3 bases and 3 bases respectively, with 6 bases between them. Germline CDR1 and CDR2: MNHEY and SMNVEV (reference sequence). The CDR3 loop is CASSLSFGNTIYF. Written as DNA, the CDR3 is TGTGCCAGCAGTTTGTCTTTTGGAAACACCATATATTTT.

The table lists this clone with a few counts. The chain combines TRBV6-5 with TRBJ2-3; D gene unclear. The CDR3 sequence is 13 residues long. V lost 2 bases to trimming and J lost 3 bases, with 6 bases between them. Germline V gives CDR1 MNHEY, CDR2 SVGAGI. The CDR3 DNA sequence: TGTGCCAGCAGTTACATGGAGACAGATACGCAGTATTTT. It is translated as CASSYMETDTQYF.

CDR3 residues: CAWSSVQGGTEAFF. The CDR3 DNA sequence: TGTGCCTGGAGTTCCGTCCAGGGGGGCACTGAAGCTTTCTTT. The J gene is TRBJ1-1, the V gene TRBV30; 7 bases align to TRBD1. Trimming at V came to 2 bases and at J to 4 bases, leaving 7 bases not matched to a gene. There are 14 residues in the CDR3. Per the germline V gene, CDR1 is GTSNPN and CDR2 is SVGIG (reference sequence).

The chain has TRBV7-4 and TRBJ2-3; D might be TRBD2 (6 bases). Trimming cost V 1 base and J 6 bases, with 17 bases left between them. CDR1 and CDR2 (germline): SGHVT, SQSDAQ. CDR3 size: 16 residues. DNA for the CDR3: TGTGCCAGCAGCTTAGGAGGGACTCCGATCGGGGATACGCAGTATTTT. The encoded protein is CASSLGGTPIGDTQYF.

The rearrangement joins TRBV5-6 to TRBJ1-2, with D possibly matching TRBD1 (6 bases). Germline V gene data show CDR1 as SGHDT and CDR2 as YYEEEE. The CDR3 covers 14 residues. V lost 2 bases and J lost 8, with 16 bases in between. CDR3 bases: TGTGCCAGCAGCTTAACAGGGAGAGTTTTGGGCTACACCTTC. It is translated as CASSLTGRVLGYTF.

The CDR3 sequence: CASSQEPNSRGLYEQYF. In nucleotides, the CDR3 is TGTGCCAGCAGCCAAGAACCGAATTCCAGGGGCCTCTACGAGCAGTACTTC. V and J are TRBV4-2 and TRBJ2-5, with D maybe TRBD1 (6 bases). The last part of the DNA fits TRBJ2-7 better; the J call may be wrong. CDR1 is LGHNA and CDR2 is YNFKEQ in the germline V gene. This CDR3 is built from 17 residues.

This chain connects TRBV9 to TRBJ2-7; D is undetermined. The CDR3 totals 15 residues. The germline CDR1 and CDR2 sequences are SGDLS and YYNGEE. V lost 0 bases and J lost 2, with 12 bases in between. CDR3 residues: CASSVGVPEAYEQYF. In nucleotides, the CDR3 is TGTGCCAGCAGCGTAGGGGTCCCCGAAGCCTACGAGCAGTACTTC.

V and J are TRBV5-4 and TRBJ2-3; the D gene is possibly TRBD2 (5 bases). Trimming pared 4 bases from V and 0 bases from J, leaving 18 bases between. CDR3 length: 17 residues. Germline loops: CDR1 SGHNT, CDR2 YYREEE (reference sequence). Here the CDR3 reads CASSPEPGISSTDTQYF. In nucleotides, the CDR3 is TGTGCCAGCAGCCCGGAGCCGGGAATCTCTAGCACAGATACGCAGTATTTT.

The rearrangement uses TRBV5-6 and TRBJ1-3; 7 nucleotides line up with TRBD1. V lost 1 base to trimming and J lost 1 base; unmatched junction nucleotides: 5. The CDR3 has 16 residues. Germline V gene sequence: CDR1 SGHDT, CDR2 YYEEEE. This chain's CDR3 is CASSLYGTVSGNTIYF. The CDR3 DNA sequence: TGTGCCAGCAGCTTGTACGGGACAGTATCTGGAAACACCATATATTTT.

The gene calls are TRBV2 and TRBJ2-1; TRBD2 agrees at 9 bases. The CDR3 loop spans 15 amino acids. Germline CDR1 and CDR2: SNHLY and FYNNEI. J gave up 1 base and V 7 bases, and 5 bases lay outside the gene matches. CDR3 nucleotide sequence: TGTGCCAGCAACGGGGCGGGAGGGTCCTACAATGAGCAGTTCTTC. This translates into CASNGAGGSYNEQFF.

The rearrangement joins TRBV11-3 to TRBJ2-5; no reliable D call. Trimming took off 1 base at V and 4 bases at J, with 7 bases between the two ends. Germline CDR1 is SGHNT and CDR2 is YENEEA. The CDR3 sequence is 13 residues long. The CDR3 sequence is CASSLGAGETQYF. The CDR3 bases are TGTGCCAGCAGCTTAGGGGCCGGAGAGACCCAGTACTTC.

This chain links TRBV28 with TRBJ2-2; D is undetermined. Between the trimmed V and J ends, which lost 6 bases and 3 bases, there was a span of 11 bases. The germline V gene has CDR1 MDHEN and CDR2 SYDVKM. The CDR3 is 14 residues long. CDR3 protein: CASRSRTDTGELFF. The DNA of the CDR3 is TGTGCCAGCAGGTCGAGAACCGACACCGGGGAGCTGTTTTTT. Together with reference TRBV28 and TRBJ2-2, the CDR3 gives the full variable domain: DVKVTQSSRYLVKRTGEKVFLECVQDMDHENMFWYRQDPGLGLRLIYFSYDVKMKEKGDIPEGYSVSREKKERFSLILESASTNQTSMYLCASRSRTDTGELFFGEGSRLTVL.

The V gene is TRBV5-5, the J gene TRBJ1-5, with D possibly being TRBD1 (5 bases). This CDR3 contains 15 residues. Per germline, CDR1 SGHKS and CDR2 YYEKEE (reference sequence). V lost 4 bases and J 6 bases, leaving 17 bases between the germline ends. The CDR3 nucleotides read TGTGCCAGCAGCCGGGAGGGATCCGGGGGTCAGCCCCAGCATTTT. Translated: CASSREGSGGQPQHF.

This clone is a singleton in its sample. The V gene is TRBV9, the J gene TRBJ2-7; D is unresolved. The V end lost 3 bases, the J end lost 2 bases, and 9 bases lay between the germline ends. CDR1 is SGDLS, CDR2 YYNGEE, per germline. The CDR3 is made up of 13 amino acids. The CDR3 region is CASSAYPPYEQYF. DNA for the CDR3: TGTGCCAGCAGCGCCTATCCTCCCTACGAGCAGTACTTC.

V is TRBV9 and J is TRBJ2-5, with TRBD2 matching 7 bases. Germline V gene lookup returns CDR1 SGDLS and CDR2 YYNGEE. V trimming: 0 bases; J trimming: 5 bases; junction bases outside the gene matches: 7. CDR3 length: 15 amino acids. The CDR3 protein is CASSVENGEGETQYF. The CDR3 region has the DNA TGTGCCAGCAGCGTAGAGAACGGGGAGGGGGAGACCCAGTACTTC.